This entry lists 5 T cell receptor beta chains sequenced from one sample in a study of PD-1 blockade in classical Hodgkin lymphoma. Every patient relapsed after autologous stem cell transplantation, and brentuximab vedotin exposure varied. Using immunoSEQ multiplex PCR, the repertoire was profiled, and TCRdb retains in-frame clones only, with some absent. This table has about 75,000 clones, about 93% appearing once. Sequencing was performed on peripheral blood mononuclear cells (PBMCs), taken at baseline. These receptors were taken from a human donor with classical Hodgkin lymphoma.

The CDR3 DNA reads TGTGCCAGCAGCTCGGCCGGGACTAGCGGGAGGTACAATGAGCAGTTCTTC. Amino acids: CASSSAGTSGRYNEQFF. The rearrangement links TRBV5-4 to TRBJ2-1; TRBD2 matches at 15 bases. CDR1 is SGHNT, CDR2 YYREEE, per germline (reference sequence). The ends lost 3 bases at V and 4 bases at J; junction bases unmatched: 5. This CDR3 is 17 amino acids long.

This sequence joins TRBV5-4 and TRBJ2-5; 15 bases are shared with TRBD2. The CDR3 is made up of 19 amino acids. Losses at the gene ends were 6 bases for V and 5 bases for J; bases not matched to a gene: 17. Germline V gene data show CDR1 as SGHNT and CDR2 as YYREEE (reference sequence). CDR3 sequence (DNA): TGTGCCAGCACCAGAGGCGGACTAGCGGGAGGGCCGCATAATGAGACCCAGTACTTC. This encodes CASTRGGLAGGPHNETQYF.

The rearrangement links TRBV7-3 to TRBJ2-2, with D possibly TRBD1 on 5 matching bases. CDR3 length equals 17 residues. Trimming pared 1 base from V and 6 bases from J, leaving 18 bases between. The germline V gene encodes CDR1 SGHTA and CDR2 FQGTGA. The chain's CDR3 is CASSLNVGQSDAGELFF. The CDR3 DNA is TGTGCCAGCAGCTTAAATGTGGGGCAGTCGGACGCCGGGGAGCTGTTTTTT.

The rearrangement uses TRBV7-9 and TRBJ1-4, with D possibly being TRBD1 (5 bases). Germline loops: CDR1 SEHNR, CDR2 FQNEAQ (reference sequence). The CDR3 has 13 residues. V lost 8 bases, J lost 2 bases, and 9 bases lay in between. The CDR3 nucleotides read TGTGCCAGCCAGGGTACCACTAATGAAAAACTGTTTTTT. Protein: CASQGTTNEKLFF.

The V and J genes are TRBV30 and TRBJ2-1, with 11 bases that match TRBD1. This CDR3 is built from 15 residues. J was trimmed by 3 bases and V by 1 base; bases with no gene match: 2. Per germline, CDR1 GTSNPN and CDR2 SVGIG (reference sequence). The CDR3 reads CAWSDGTGGYNEQFF. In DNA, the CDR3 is TGTGCCTGGAGTGACGGGACAGGGGGCTACAATGAGCAGTTCTTC.